Listed below are T cell receptor beta chains from one sample, sequenced in a study of cytomegalovirus exposure and HLA in healthy donors. Libraries were prepared by immunoSEQ multiplex PCR; TCRdb keeps only in-frame clonotypes and omits some of them. The sample records about 160,000 clones, roughly four fifths being singletons. Sequencing used PBMCs. The receptors were sampled from a girl aged 2 to 9 in good health and CMV-seropositive. Each CDR3 is given with its conserved first and last residue.

J gene | V gene | CDR3 protein
TRBJ2-7 | TRBV2 | CASSHLRPGSSHEQYF
TRBJ1-2 | TRBV5-5 | CASTEDGRGYTF
TRBJ1-3 | TRBV5-1 | CASSWEGTISGNTIYF
TRBJ2-1 | TRBV27 | CASSLSPGGGYNEQFF
TRBJ2-5 | TRBV4-1 | CASRRGAGRQETQYF
TRBJ1-4 | TRBV19 | CASSIPTRGEKLFF
TRBJ2-1 | TRBV28 | CASSYIGGEQFF
TRBJ2-1 | TRBV6-4 | CASSENERDPYNEQFF
TRBJ1-2 | TRBV7-2 | CASSLESGGGGYTF
TRBJ2-7 | TRBV30 | CAWSGERNGLSYEQYF
TRBJ1-1 | TRBV27 | CASRQLLNTEAFF
TRBJ2-1 | TRBV5-1 | CASSGGLAGRSSYNEQFF
TRBJ1-2 | TRBV27 | CASSWGTGTYGYTF
TRBJ2-7 | TRBV7-9 | CASSLTGNEQYF
TRBJ2-7 | TRBV10-2 | CASSETSGRPTSYEQYF
TRBJ2-2 | TRBV7-8 | CASSFPGTATGELFF
TRBJ2-2 | TRBV13 | CASSPDRTDGGELFF
TRBJ2-7 | TRBV29-1 | CSVNRDSSYEQYF
TRBJ1-4 | TRBV25-1 | CASSEYSEKLFF
TRBJ2-5 | TRBV15 | CATSREGHPQETQYF
TRBJ2-3 | TRBV28 | CASSLGSAGGSTDTQYF
TRBJ2-1 | TRBV4-1 | CASKRGLSSYNEQFF
TRBJ1-2 | TRBV19 | CASSMGTRFYGYTF
TRBJ2-3 | TRBV30 | CAWSRQGRDTQYF
TRBJ2-2 | TRBV6-6 | CASSSSGTNTGELFF
TRBJ2-7 | TRBV4-2 | CASSPGQGISYEQYF
TRBJ2-5 | TRBV2 | CASSGGIGETQYF
TRBJ2-1 | TRBV30 | CAWSHPGGRQFF
TRBJ2-7 | TRBV27 | CASRYTIQGDEQYF
TRBJ1-5 | TRBV2 | CASSEGQGSNQPQHF
TRBJ2-3 | TRBV30 | CAWKGVSGDLFTSTDTQYF
TRBJ2-1 | TRBV10-3 | CAISESAGNNEQFF
TRBJ1-5 | TRBV28 | CASSFRGTGSGWPQHF
TRBJ2-7 | TRBV5-1 | CASSLASEQYF
TRBJ2-2 | TRBV4-1 | CASSQSGVNTGELFF
TRBJ2-5 | TRBV5-5 | CASSKIQETQYF
TRBJ2-4 | TRBV11-3 | CASSLGDRGPLEGGKNIQYF
TRBJ2-1 | TRBV7-9 | CASSLSTTNEQFF
TRBJ2-7 | TRBV5-8 | CASSTGQGYEQYF
TRBJ2-5 | TRBV5-4 | CASSPTSGRQETQYF
TRBJ1-1 | TRBV6-5 | CASSKAGITEAFF
TRBJ2-7 | TRBV5-1 | CASRRDRVGTSYEQYF
TRBJ2-5 | TRBV19 | CASSIEGRGETQYF
TRBJ2-1 | TRBV27 | CASSLARAGVGFSSDEQFF
TRBJ2-2 | TRBV7-8 | CASSLGGAGELFF
TRBJ1-3 | TRBV7-8 | CASSLTGTGRGNTIYF
TRBJ1-5 | TRBV11-2 | CASSSQAGIYQPQHF
TRBJ2-5 | TRBV7-2 | CASSRTRKETQYF
TRBJ2-1 | TRBV15 | CATLSDGGNEQFF
TRBJ2-5 | TRBV29-1 | CSVEQGLAGEERDPIQETQYF
TRBJ2-1 | TRBV4-2 | CASSHLRGGEAPLSSYNEQFF